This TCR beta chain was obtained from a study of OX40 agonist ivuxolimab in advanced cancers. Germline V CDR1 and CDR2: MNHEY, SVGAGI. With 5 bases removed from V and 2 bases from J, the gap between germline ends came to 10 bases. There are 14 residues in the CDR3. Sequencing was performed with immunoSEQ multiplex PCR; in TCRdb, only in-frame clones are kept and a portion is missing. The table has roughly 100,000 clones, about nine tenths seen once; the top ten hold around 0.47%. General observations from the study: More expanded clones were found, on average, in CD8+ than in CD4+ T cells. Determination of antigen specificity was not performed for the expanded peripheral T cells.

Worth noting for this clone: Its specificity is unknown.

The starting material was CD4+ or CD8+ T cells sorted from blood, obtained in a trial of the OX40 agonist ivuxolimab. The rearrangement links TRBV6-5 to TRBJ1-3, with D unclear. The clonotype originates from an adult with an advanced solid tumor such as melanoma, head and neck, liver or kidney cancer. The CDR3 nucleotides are TGTGCCAGCAGTAGAACGACCGCTGGAAACACCATATATTTT. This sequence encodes CASSRTTAGNTIYF.